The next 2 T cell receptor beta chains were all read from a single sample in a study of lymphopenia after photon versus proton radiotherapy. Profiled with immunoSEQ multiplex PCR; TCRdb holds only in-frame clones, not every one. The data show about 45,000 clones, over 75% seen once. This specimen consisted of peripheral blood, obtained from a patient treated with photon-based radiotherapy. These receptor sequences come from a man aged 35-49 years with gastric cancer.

The CDR3 coding sequence is TGTGCCAGCAAATCCATAAGGACTATCTCCTACAATGAGCAGTTCTTC. Protein: CASKSIRTISYNEQFF. The chain recombines TRBV7-9 with TRBJ2-1, with a weak D call TRBD2 (6 bases). This CDR3 region has 16 residues. Between the trimmed V and J ends, which lost 7 bases and 0 bases, there was a span of 16 bases. Germline CDR1 is SEHNR and CDR2 is FQNEAQ (reference sequence).

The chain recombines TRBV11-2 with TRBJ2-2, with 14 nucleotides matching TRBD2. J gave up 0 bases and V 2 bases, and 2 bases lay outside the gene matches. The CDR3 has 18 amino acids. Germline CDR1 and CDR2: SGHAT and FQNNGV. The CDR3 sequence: CASSLRTSGGSNTGELFF. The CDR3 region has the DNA TGTGCCAGCAGCTTAAGGACTAGCGGGGGGTCGAACACCGGGGAGCTGTTTTTT.